This T cell receptor (beta chain) came from a study of ipilimumab plus nivolumab after autologous stem cell transplantation. Study-level information: Both relapsed and primary refractory DLBCL were included. General observations from the study: Authors suggest TCR repertoire, Treg phenotype and gut microbiota support further study.

The CDR3 spans 14 residues. CDR1 and CDR2 from the germline V gene are SGHVS and FQNEAQ. The V and J ends lost 7 bases and 0 bases respectively, with 13 bases between them. Starting 14 to 28 days after autologous transplant, ipilimumab 1 mg/kg was given. Through week 26, nivolumab 3 mg/kg IV was given weeks 1, 4, 7, 10, then biweekly. Here immunoSEQ multiplex PCR was the method, and the copy in TCRdb shows in-frame clones only, minus some. This table has 15,000 or so clones, approximately 75% appearing once. In its sample, this clone was seen a few times. Its antigen is unknown. Sequenced material: PBMCs, taken in a trial of ipilimumab plus nivolumab as post-transplant consolidation. The receptor's source is a male donor with diffuse large B-cell lymphoma. This chain connects TRBV7-8 to TRBJ2-7; D not resolved. The CDR3 nucleotides are TGTGCCAGCAACCCTTCGCAGGCCTCCTACGAGCAGTACTTC. Translating gives CASNPSQASYEQYF.